The 30 T cell receptor beta chains below come from one sample, sequenced in a study of blood T cell repertoires in COVID-19. Only in-frame clones appear in the TCRdb table, and some are missing; sequencing was by immunoSEQ multiplex PCR. Of under 300,000 clones detected, about four fifths appear once; the ten largest clones hold about 1.5%. Sequences were obtained from peripheral blood. The receptors shown here come from a human donor with COVID-19, enrolled during active disease. The donor label of this sample is uncertain.

V usage is TRBV27 and J usage is TRBJ2-2; D may be TRBD2 (5 bases). V was pared by 5 bases and J by 6 bases, with 16 bases between. In germline, CDR1 is MNHEY, CDR2 SMNVEV (reference sequence). The CDR3 loop spans 15 amino acids. As DNA, the CDR3 is TGTGCCAGCAGTCCCCGGGATCCAAGGGCCGGGGAGCTGTTTTTT. The encoded protein is CASSPRDPRAGELFF.

Regarding this clone: At one boundary the junction diverges from the germline segment, which might be a read error. V is TRBV11-3 and J is TRBJ2-2; perhaps TRBD2 as D (6 bases). Germline lookup yields CDR1 SGHNT and CDR2 YENEEA. The CDR3 length is 16 residues. CDR3 DNA: TGTGCCAGTTCCCCAATGAGGGGCGGGGCCACCGGTGAGCTGTTTTTT. Its translation is CASSPMRGGATGELFF.

Note on this clone: Other DNA sequences from this sample encode an identical CDR3 as well. V and J are TRBV6-1 and TRBJ2-5, with no clear D. This CDR3 has 14 amino acids. Germline CDR1 and CDR2: MNHNS and SASEGT. V was trimmed by 2 bases and J by 2 bases, leaving 9 bases between them. This CDR3 is CASSESGRQETQYF. CDR3 DNA: TGTGCCAGCAGTGAAAGTGGCAGGCAAGAGACCCAGTACTTC.

J is TRBJ1-1 and V is TRBV5-1, with TRBD1 identical over 10 bases. The CDR3 consists of 16 residues. CDR1 and CDR2 (germline): SGHRS, YFSETQ. V dropped 4 bases and J dropped 3; count of bases not matched to a gene: 9. The CDR3 spells CASSPGGGQGYTEAFF. In nucleotides, the CDR3 is TGCGCCAGCAGCCCTGGTGGGGGACAGGGGTACACTGAAGCTTTCTTT.

This clone was counted many times. The chain has TRBV28 and TRBJ2-1; a possible D gene is TRBD1 (6 bases). Germline loops: CDR1 MDHEN, CDR2 SYDVKM. This CDR3 contains 14 residues. V was shortened by 6 bases and J by 2 bases, with 11 bases between the two germline ends. The CDR3, as DNA: TGTGCCAGCAGAACAGGGCCCCCCTACAATGAGCAGTTCTTC. It specifies CASRTGPPYNEQFF.

The chain recombines TRBV30 with TRBJ2-7; TRBD1 agrees at 9 bases. Germline assignment: CDR1 GTSNPN and CDR2 SVGIG (reference sequence). J gave up 0 bases and V 5 bases, and 5 bases lay outside the gene matches. The CDR3 is made up of 14 amino acids. The CDR3 sequence is CAWAGTGFSYEQYF. CDR3 nucleotides: TGTGCCTGGGCCGGGACAGGGTTCTCCTACGAGCAGTACTTC.

The CDR3 loop reads CAWNPGQGLNYGYTF. For the CDR3, the DNA is TGTGCCTGGAACCCAGGACAGGGTCTGAACTATGGCTACACCTTC. The V gene is TRBV30, the J gene TRBJ1-2; 8 bases map to TRBD1. The trim removed 4 bases at V and 2 bases at J, leaving 9 bases unmatched. CDR1 and CDR2 (germline): GTSNPN, SVGIG (reference sequence). This CDR3 region has 15 residues.

The CDR3 nucleotides read TGTGCCAGCTCACCACGGGGTCCGGGGAGCTCCTACAATGAGCAGTTCTTC. This gives the protein CASSPRGPGSSYNEQFF. The V and J genes are TRBV18 and TRBJ2-1; perhaps TRBD2 as D (5 bases). Germline values: CDR1 KGHSH, CDR2 LQKENI. The CDR3 covers 17 residues. Trimming pared 1 base from V and 0 bases from J, leaving 13 bases between.

The V call is TRBV18, the J call TRBJ1-2; TRBD1 aligns across 7 bases. The CDR3 spans 15 residues. CDR1 and CDR2 from the germline V gene are KGHSH and LQKENI. The trim removed 6 bases at V and 0 bases at J, leaving 7 bases unmatched. The CDR3 loop is CASSQGGESNYGYTF. CDR3 coding DNA: TGTGCCAGCTCCCAAGGGGGCGAATCTAACTATGGCTACACCTTC.

V gene TRBV11-2 combines with J gene TRBJ2-7, with 14 bases fitting TRBD2. Trimming at V came to 5 bases and at J to 6 bases, leaving 9 bases not matched to a gene. CDR3 length: 16 residues. Germline lookup yields CDR1 SGHAT and CDR2 FQNNGV. The CDR3 is CASSLAGTSGSREQYF. The CDR3 coding sequence is TGTGCCAGCAGCCTAGCCGGGACTAGCGGGAGCCGCGAGCAGTACTTC.

The chain employs TRBV4-3 and TRBJ1-2, with 9 positions matching TRBD1. Germline V lookup: CDR1 LGHNA, CDR2 YSLEER. This CDR3 has 16 amino acids. Trimming took 3 bases from V and 4 from J; bases not matched to a gene: 9. The CDR3 region is CASSQGLQGAAYGYTF. DNA of the CDR3: TGCGCCAGCAGCCAGGGATTACAGGGGGCGGCCTATGGCTACACCTTC.

The gene calls are TRBV29-1 and TRBJ1-2; 9 nucleotides align to TRBD1. The CDR3 runs 13 residues. Per the germline V gene, CDR1 is SQVTM and CDR2 is ANQGSEA. Losses at the gene ends were 6 bases for V and 5 bases for J; bases not matched to a gene: 7. In DNA, the CDR3 is TGCAGCGTAAGACAGGGGGTAGAGTATGGCTACACCTTC. Translating it yields CSVRQGVEYGYTF.

The V and J genes are TRBV15 and TRBJ1-3; 7 bases agree with TRBD1. Germline CDR1 LNHNV, CDR2 YYDKDF (reference sequence). The CDR3 loop spans 16 amino acids. J was trimmed by 0 bases and V by 5 bases; bases with no gene match: 7. The CDR3 bases are TGTGCCACCAGCGCAGGACAGGTCCTCTCTGGAAACACCATATATTTT. Its protein is CATSAGQVLSGNTIYF.

J is TRBJ2-1 and V is TRBV7-3; the match to TRBD1 covers 12 bases. The CDR3 contains 16 residues. CDR1 is SGHTA and CDR2 is FQGTGA in the germline V gene. The J segment lost 8 bases and the V segment lost 5 bases, leaving 10 bases of the junction unmatched. The CDR3 spells CASSPSRDRGLDEQFF. CDR3 nucleotides: TGTGCCAGCAGCCCATCCAGGGACAGGGGGCTCGATGAGCAGTTCTTC.

The gene calls are TRBV7-3 and TRBJ2-5; possibly TRBD2 for D (6 bases). The CDR3 length is 14 residues. Germline assignment: CDR1 SGHTA and CDR2 FQGTGA. With 7 bases removed from V and 0 bases from J, the gap between germline ends came to 12 bases. CDR3 residues: CASKDGRHQETQYF. In nucleotides, the CDR3 is TGTGCCAGCAAGGACGGGAGACACCAAGAGACCCAGTACTTC.

This clone was recorded once. This sequence joins TRBV5-8 and TRBJ2-1; TRBD2 agrees at 8 bases. Trimming cost V 4 bases and J 0 bases; bases outside gene matches: 3. Germline V gene data show CDR1 as SGHTS and CDR2 as YDEGEE. The CDR3 extends over 15 amino acids. The CDR3 region is CASSLLAVSYNEQFF. DNA of the CDR3: TGTGCCAGCAGCCTACTAGCGGTCTCCTACAATGAGCAGTTCTTC. The whole variable domain, filled in from reference TRBV5-8 and TRBJ2-1, reads EAGVTQSPTHLIKTRGQQATLRCSPISGHTSVYWYQQALGLGLQFLLWYDEGEERNRGNFPPRFSGRQFPNYSSELNVNALELEDSALYLCASSLLAVSYNEQFFGPGTRLTVL.

The gene calls are TRBV5-8 and TRBJ2-2; 12 bases fit TRBD2. Trimming took 2 bases from V and 3 from J; bases not matched to a gene: 8. Germline V gene data show CDR1 as SGHTS and CDR2 as YDEGEE. The CDR3 totals 18 residues. The CDR3 nucleotides are TGTGCCAGCAGCTTTCTAGCGGGAGGGTCCTTCGACACCGGGGAGCTGTTTTTT. Protein: CASSFLAGGSFDTGELFF.

This chain joins TRBV6-5 and TRBJ1-2, with 7 nucleotides matching TRBD1. V trimming: 2 bases; J trimming: 3 bases; junction bases outside the gene matches: 3. The CDR3 covers 14 residues. Per the germline V gene, CDR1 is MNHEY and CDR2 is SVGAGI. The CDR3 sequence: CASSYSGQDYGYTF. The CDR3 DNA is TGTGCCAGCAGTTACAGCGGACAGGACTATGGCTACACCTTC.

The rearrangement uses TRBV30 and TRBJ1-5, with D tentatively TRBD1 (6 bases). CDR3 length: 14 amino acids. Per the germline V gene, CDR1 is GTSNPN and CDR2 is SVGIG (reference sequence). Trimming stripped 1 base from V and 4 bases from J, with 11 bases between. CDR3 protein: CAWSAGQLNQPQHF. CDR3 DNA: TGTGCCTGGAGTGCTGGACAGTTGAATCAGCCCCAGCATTTT.

This chain connects TRBV28 to TRBJ2-1, with 9 bases identical to TRBD2. The trim removed 5 bases at V and 6 bases at J, leaving 11 bases unmatched. CDR3 length: 16 amino acids. The germline V gene has CDR1 MDHEN and CDR2 SYDVKM. This CDR3 reads CASSGNSGSGANEQFF. The CDR3 coding sequence is TGTGCCAGCAGTGGGAATAGCGGGAGCGGGGCCAATGAGCAGTTCTTC.

The chain is built from TRBV7-8 and TRBJ2-3; D is perhaps TRBD2 (6 bases). V was clipped by 6 bases and J by 0 bases, with 19 bases between them. This CDR3 region has 17 residues. CDR1 and CDR2 from the germline V gene are SGHVS and FQNEAQ. The chain's CDR3 is CASRLTPSSDSTDTQYF. CDR3 sequence (DNA): TGTGCCAGCAGACTAACCCCTTCTAGCGATAGCACAGATACGCAGTATTTT.

CDR3 nucleotide sequence: TGTGCCAGCAGCCAAGGGGAGGCCATGGACAATTCACCCCTCCACTTT. Translating it yields CASSQGEAMDNSPLHF. The chain joins TRBV3-1 (or the pseudogene TRBV3-2) to TRBJ1-6, with D unresolved. CDR1 LGHDT and CDR2 YNNKEL come from the germline V gene (reference sequence). Trimming shortened V by 1 base and J by 7 bases, and 14 bases separated the two germline ends. This CDR3 region has 16 residues.

The chain combines TRBV7-2 with TRBJ2-7; 10 bases match TRBD2. The junction had 5 bases not matched to a gene; V was cut back by 1 base and J by 2 bases. This CDR3 region has 16 residues. Germline V gives CDR1 SGHTA, CDR2 FQGNSA. The CDR3 nucleotides are TGTGCCAGCAGCTTAGGGGGACTAGCGCAAGCCTACGAGCAGTACTTC. It encodes CASSLGGLAQAYEQYF.

The rearrangement uses TRBV19 and TRBJ2-2; 10 bases match TRBD1. CDR3 size: 15 residues. Trimming removed 8 bases from V and 3 bases from J; junction bases left unmatched: 6. Germline V gives CDR1 LNHDA, CDR2 SQIVND (reference sequence). CDR3 DNA sequence: TGTGCCAGTGCGAGACAGGGGGCTGACACCGGGGAGCTGTTTTTT. Its protein is CASARQGADTGELFF. Looking up the rest from reference TRBV19 and TRBJ2-2 gives the full variable domain: DGGITQSPKYLFRKEGQNVTLSCEQNLNHDAMYWYRQDPGQGLRLIYYSQIVNDFQKGDIAEGYSVSREKKESFPLTVTSAQKNPTAFYLCASARQGADTGELFFGEGSRLTVL.

The genes are TRBV30 and TRBJ2-7, with 8 bases that match TRBD1. From germline, CDR1 is GTSNPN and CDR2 SVGIG (reference sequence). J lost 2 bases, V lost 5 bases, and 5 bases had no gene match. This CDR3 spans 13 amino acids. Written as DNA, the CDR3 is TGTGCCTGGGGGACAGGCGGTCCCTACGAGCAGTACTTC. It translates to CAWGTGGPYEQYF.

This chain uses TRBV19 with TRBJ1-3, with D tentatively TRBD1 (5 bases). There are 16 residues in the CDR3. V lost 5 bases to trimming and J lost 4 bases, with 18 bases between them. Germline assignment: CDR1 LNHDA and CDR2 SQIVND (reference sequence). The CDR3 DNA is TGTGCCAGTAGTCTGCCATCAGGGATCTCCGGAAACACCATATATTTT. This encodes CASSLPSGISGNTIYF.

The chain uses TRBV30 and TRBJ1-1; tentatively, D is TRBD1 (6 bases). The V and J ends lost 0 bases and 4 bases respectively, with 6 bases between them. Germline loops: CDR1 GTSNPN, CDR2 SVGIG (reference sequence). CDR3 length equals 12 residues. CDR3 sequence (DNA): TGTGCCTGGAGTGTACAGGGCACTGAAGCTTTCTTT. This sequence encodes CAWSVQGTEAFF.

The rearrangement uses TRBV19 and TRBJ2-5, with 9 positions matching TRBD2. The germline gives CDR1 LNHDA, CDR2 SQIVND (reference sequence). The V and J ends lost 7 bases and 4 bases, in that order; junction bases with no gene match: 7. The CDR3 has 14 residues. DNA of the CDR3: TGTGCCAGTAAGGGCGGGAGGGCCTTAGAGACCCAGTACTTC. Translated, it gives CASKGGRALETQYF.

The chain joins TRBV19 to TRBJ2-3, with 7 bases identical to TRBD1. The CDR3 loop spans 14 amino acids. Trimming removed 4 bases from V and 6 bases from J; junction bases left unmatched: 7. Germline CDR1 and CDR2: LNHDA and SQIVND (reference sequence). DNA of the CDR3: TGTGCCAGTAGTACCCGACAGGGCCAGGATACGCAGTATTTT. Encoded protein: CASSTRQGQDTQYF.

The chain joins TRBV9 to TRBJ1-3, with 7 nucleotides matching TRBD1. There are 16 residues in the CDR3. CDR1 is SGDLS, CDR2 YYNGEE, per germline. J was trimmed by 0 bases and V by 4 bases; bases with no gene match: 7. CDR3 loop: CASSPSGTVSGNTIYF. In DNA, the CDR3 is TGTGCCAGCAGCCCATCTGGGACAGTCTCTGGAAACACCATATATTTT.